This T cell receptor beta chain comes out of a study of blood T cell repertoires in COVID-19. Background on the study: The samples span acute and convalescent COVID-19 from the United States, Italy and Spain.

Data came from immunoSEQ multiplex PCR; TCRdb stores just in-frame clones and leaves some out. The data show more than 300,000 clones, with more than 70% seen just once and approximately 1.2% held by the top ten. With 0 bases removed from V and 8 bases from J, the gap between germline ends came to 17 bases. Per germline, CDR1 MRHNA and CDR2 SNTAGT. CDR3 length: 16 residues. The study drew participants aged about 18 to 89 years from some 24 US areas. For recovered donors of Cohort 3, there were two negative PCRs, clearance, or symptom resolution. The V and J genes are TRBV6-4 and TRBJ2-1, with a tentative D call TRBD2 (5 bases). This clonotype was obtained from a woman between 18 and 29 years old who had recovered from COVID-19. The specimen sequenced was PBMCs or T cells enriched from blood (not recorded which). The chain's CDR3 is CASSDSASGSTDEQFF. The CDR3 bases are TGTGCCAGCAGTGACTCGGCCTCGGGGTCCACGGATGAGCAGTTCTTC.